Below, one T cell receptor beta chain is given with its context. The sample originates from a study of blood T cell repertoires in COVID-19. The study drew participants aged about 18 to 90 years from about two dozen US areas. The CDR3 length is 17 residues. Germline assignment: CDR1 SGDLS and CDR2 YYNGEE. The V segment lost 3 bases and the J segment 1 base; nucleotides outside the gene matches: 9. Study processing details: How many nucleated cells were present was estimated from reference gene primer amplification. Only in-frame clones appear in the TCRdb table, and some are missing; sequencing was by immunoSEQ multiplex PCR. V and J calls plus clone size are reproduced from that table; the DNA served to infer D and trimming. This table holds approximately 270,000 clones, 70% to 90% found once.

The specimen was PBMCs or T cells enriched from blood (not recorded which). This clonotype originated in a woman aged 45-59 years who had recovered from COVID-19. The chain combines TRBV9 with TRBJ2-3; 9 bases line up with TRBD2. The CDR3 spells CASSAGISGSGTDTQYF. CDR3 nucleotide sequence: TGTGCCAGCAGCGCAGGAATTAGCGGGAGTGGCACAGATACGCAGTATTTT.